The sequence of this TCR beta chain was determined in a study of T cell responses to AZD1222 COVID-19 vaccine. About the study: Second-dose intervals near 4 or 12 weeks were combined.

As concerns this clone: Its antigen is not identified.

Study-wide results and limits: White British people made up most donors, females outnumbered males, and clonal diversity was possibly underestimated. The span of vaccine-associated CD4 TCRs extended across spike, with dominance at 160-218 and 743-854. After two AZD1222 doses, spike-specific TCR breadth and depth rose versus day 0.

CDR3 size: 13 residues. Trimming stripped 1 base from V and 8 bases from J, with 12 bases between. The V gene's germline CDR1 is MGHRA and CDR2 YSYEKL. The assay was immunoSEQ multiplex PCR, and TCRdb's table has in-frame clones only and misses some. The sample consists of some 150,000 clones, 75% to 95% of them appearing once. This sequence joins TRBV4-1 and TRBJ2-7, with a possible D match to TRBD1 (5 bases). The sequence was collected from an adult in good health. The sample in question was peripheral blood, obtained on day 0 of AZD1222 vaccination. CDR3 in amino acids: CASSQGSTAQQYF. In nucleotides, the CDR3 is TGCGCCAGCAGCCAAGGTTCGACAGCCCAGCAGTACTTC.